Presented here are 20 T cell receptor beta chains from one specimen sequenced in a study of Ad26.COV2.S vaccination and SARS-CoV-2 variants. Stated treatment: some 19 received Ad26.COV2.S at low or high dose, single or two shots; about five received placebo; per-sample allocation not given. It was on day 63 after the first vaccine or placebo injection that samples were taken. TCRdb's table, derived via immunoSEQ multiplex PCR, lists solely in-frame clones and lacks some. Among more than 400,000 clones listed, about 90% were seen once. This sample comprised peripheral blood, obtained in a trial of Ad26.COV2.S vaccine versus placebo. These receptors were collected from a person aged 18 to 65 who received the Ad26.COV2.S COVID-19 vaccine or a placebo.

The chain employs TRBV7-9 and TRBJ1-2; no clear D. Trimming cost V 5 bases and J 7 bases, with 17 bases left between them. The length of the CDR3 is 14 residues. Germline values: CDR1 SEHNR, CDR2 FQNEAQ (reference sequence). CDR3 in DNA: TGTGCCAGCAGCCTTTCTGATGGTGCGCGTGGCTACACCTTC. Residues: CASSLSDGARGYTF.

This clone was counted only a few times. Distinct nucleotide sequences in the sample also encode this CDR3. The chain employs TRBV11-3 and TRBJ2-3; 8 positions agree with TRBD2. Germline trimming cut 5 bases from V and 2 bases from J; bases unmatched to any gene: 6. Germline lookup yields CDR1 SGHNT and CDR2 YENEEA. CDR3 length: 15 residues. In DNA, the CDR3 is TGTGCCAGCAGCCCCGGGGGGGGGCCCACAGATACGCAGTATTTT. Translating it yields CASSPGGGPTDTQYF.

Comments on this clone: Its ends do not fully match the called genes, so a read error is possible. The genes are TRBV4-3 and TRBJ2-5; D possibly corresponds to TRBD2 (6 bases). The CDR3 totals 17 residues. Per germline, CDR1 LGHNA and CDR2 YSLEER. The CDR3 is CTSSQDHDCAGQETQYF. In nucleotides, the CDR3 is TGCACCAGCAGCCAAGATCATGACTGTGCGGGGCAAGAGACCCAGTACTTC.

J is TRBJ2-3 and V is TRBV19; TRBD1 might be the D (6 bases). Germline V CDR1 and CDR2: LNHDA, SQIVND (reference sequence). This CDR3 is 13 amino acids long. The V and J ends lost 6 bases and 4 bases respectively, with 11 bases between them. CDR3 region: CASSPDSSDTQYF. The DNA of the CDR3 is TGTGCCAGTAGCCCGGACAGTTCAGATACGCAGTATTTT. Looking up the rest from reference TRBV19 and TRBJ2-3 gives the full variable domain: DGGITQSPKYLFRKEGQNVTLSCEQNLNHDAMYWYRQDPGQGLRLIYYSQIVNDFQKGDIAEGYSVSREKKESFPLTVTSAQKNPTAFYLCASSPDSSDTQYFGPGTRLTVL.

The J gene is TRBJ1-1, the V gene TRBV5-1; D gene ambiguous. With 0 bases removed from V and 1 base from J, the gap between germline ends came to 10 bases. This CDR3 is 15 amino acids long. In germline, CDR1 is SGHRS, CDR2 YFSETQ. The CDR3: CASSLDGRPNTEAFF. CDR3 nucleotides: TGCGCCAGCAGCTTGGATGGCAGACCGAACACTGAAGCTTTCTTT. The full variable domain, completed using reference TRBV5-1 and TRBJ1-1, is KAGVTQTPRYLIKTRGQQVTLSCSPISGHRSVSWYQQTPGQGLQFLFEYFSETQRNKGNFPGRFSGRQFSNSRSEMNVSTLELGDSALYLCASSLDGRPNTEAFFGQGTRLTVV.

The CDR3 here is CASRAGPGQGYEQYF. CDR3 nucleotides: TGTGCCAGCAGGGCTGGTCCGGGACAGGGGTACGAGCAGTACTTC. This sequence joins TRBV28 and TRBJ2-7, with TRBD1 identical over 10 bases. The length of the CDR3 is 15 residues. After removal of 6 bases from V and 4 bases from J, the junction contained 9 bases not matched to a gene. Germline V gene data show CDR1 as MDHEN and CDR2 as SYDVKM.

The rearrangement joins TRBV10-3 to TRBJ2-3; 13 bases are shared with TRBD2. The V gene end was trimmed by 6 bases and the J gene end by 0 bases; junction bases not matched to a gene: 6. This CDR3 is built from 17 residues. Per germline, CDR1 ENHRY and CDR2 SYGVKD. The CDR3 coding sequence is TGTGCCATCAGGCCGGGACTAGCGGGGACTAGCACAGATACGCAGTATTTT. Residues: CAIRPGLAGTSTDTQYF.

This sequence joins TRBV2 and TRBJ1-3; no firm D call. CDR1 is SNHLY and CDR2 is FYNNEI in the germline V gene. The CDR3 spans 15 residues. Trimming took off 1 base at V and 2 bases at J, with 9 bases between the two ends. CDR3 protein: CASSEGVGTGNTIYF. The CDR3 nucleotides read TGTGCCAGCAGTGAAGGCGTGGGGACTGGAAACACCATATATTTT.

J is TRBJ2-7 and V is TRBV9; 7 nucleotides agree with TRBD1. The CDR3 loop spans 13 amino acids. Germline V gene data show CDR1 as SGDLS and CDR2 as YYNGEE. J was trimmed by 2 bases and V by 3 bases; bases with no gene match: 2. CDR3 protein: CASSAQGTYEQYF. CDR3 bases: TGTGCCAGCAGCGCACAGGGGACCTACGAGCAGTACTTC.

This chain connects TRBV19 to TRBJ2-3; D uncertain. The germline V gene has CDR1 LNHDA and CDR2 SQIVND (reference sequence). The CDR3 consists of 14 residues. Trimming stripped 5 bases from V and 3 bases from J, with 12 bases between. The CDR3 spells CASSPQTGTDTQYF. CDR3 nucleotide sequence: TGTGCCAGTAGTCCTCAGACGGGTACAGATACGCAGTATTTT.

V is TRBV18 and J is TRBJ2-5, with D uncertain. There are 14 residues in the CDR3. Germline-derived CDR1 and CDR2 are KGHSH and LQKENI. The V end was cut by 2 bases, the J end by 1 base, with 8 bases between. In nucleotides, the CDR3 is TGTGCCAGCTCACCAAGGTATTCCCAAGAGACCCAGTACTTC. Protein sequence: CASSPRYSQETQYF.

This sequence joins TRBV30 and TRBJ1-3, with D uncertain. In germline, CDR1 is GTSNPN, CDR2 SVGIG (reference sequence). The CDR3 has 12 residues. V was clipped by 4 bases and J by 3 bases, with 7 bases between them. The CDR3 coding sequence is TGTGCCTGGATGCAGTTTGGAAACACCATATATTTT. Protein sequence: CAWMQFGNTIYF.

The rearrangement joins TRBV11-2 to TRBJ1-3, with 9 bases fitting TRBD1. The germline V gene encodes CDR1 SGHAT and CDR2 FQNNGV. V lost 5 bases and J lost 4; bases outside the gene matches: 9. The CDR3 extends over 16 amino acids. CDR3 in amino acids: CASSVRDRAYGNTIYF. In DNA, the CDR3 is TGTGCCAGCAGCGTCCGGGACAGGGCATACGGAAACACCATATATTTT.

The chain combines TRBV10-3 with TRBJ2-1, with 9 bases lining up with TRBD2. This CDR3 comprises 16 residues. Germline trimming cut 3 bases from V and 7 bases from J; bases unmatched to any gene: 10. Germline V lookup: CDR1 ENHRY, CDR2 SYGVKD. The chain's CDR3 is CAISESGGRAENEQFF. Here the CDR3 DNA reads TGTGCCATCAGTGAATCAGGCGGGAGGGCCGAAAATGAGCAGTTCTTC.

V gene TRBV6-5 combines with J gene TRBJ1-1; possible D gene TRBD1, 5 bases. V lost 7 bases and J 7 bases, leaving 13 bases between the germline ends. Germline CDR1 MNHEY, CDR2 SVGAGI. This CDR3 has 12 residues. This chain's CDR3 is CASIHDSDEAFF. The DNA for the CDR3 is TGTGCCAGCATTCACGACAGCGATGAAGCTTTCTTT.

V is TRBV5-1 and J is TRBJ1-1; D not resolved. The CDR3 runs 12 residues. Looked up from germline, CDR1 is SGHRS and CDR2 is YFSETQ. V was pared by 3 bases and J by 3 bases, with 6 bases between. The CDR3 spells CASSSGDTEAFF. The CDR3 bases are TGCGCCAGCAGCTCCGGGGACACTGAAGCTTTCTTT.

The CDR3 sequence: CASSAGTSGYTGELFF. CDR3 DNA sequence: TGTGCCAGCAGTGCCGGGACTAGCGGTTACACCGGGGAGCTGTTTTTT. The V gene is TRBV27, the J gene TRBJ2-2, with TRBD2 matching 11 bases. This CDR3 is 16 amino acids long. Germline V gives CDR1 MNHEY, CDR2 SMNVEV (reference sequence). V trimming: 5 bases; J trimming: 3 bases; junction bases outside the gene matches: 5.

The chain has TRBV2 and TRBJ2-3; 10 bases line up with TRBD2. The ends lost 0 bases at V and 3 bases at J; junction bases unmatched: 3. CDR3 length: 16 residues. Germline-derived CDR1 and CDR2 are SNHLY and FYNNEI. Written as DNA, the CDR3 is TGTGCCAGCAGTGAAGCGCTAGCGGGAGTGACAGATACGCAGTATTTT. It yields the protein CASSEALAGVTDTQYF.

The chain is built from TRBV6-4 and TRBJ2-2; 12 positions agree with TRBD2. The germline CDR1 and CDR2 sequences are MRHNA and SNTAGT. The CDR3 is 17 residues long. J lost 3 bases, V lost 4 bases, and 6 bases had no gene match. In nucleotides, the CDR3 is TGTGCCAGCAGTGTACTAGCGGGAGGTCGGTACACCGGGGAGCTGTTTTTT. It encodes CASSVLAGGRYTGELFF.

This sequence joins TRBV19 and TRBJ2-3; no clear D gene. The CDR3 loop spans 15 amino acids. V gave up 3 bases and J gave up 1 base, with 11 bases separating them. From germline, CDR1 is LNHDA and CDR2 SQIVND (reference sequence). The CDR3 sequence: CASSIAFTGTDTQYF. The CDR3 DNA is TGTGCCAGTAGTATCGCTTTCACGGGCACAGATACGCAGTATTTT.